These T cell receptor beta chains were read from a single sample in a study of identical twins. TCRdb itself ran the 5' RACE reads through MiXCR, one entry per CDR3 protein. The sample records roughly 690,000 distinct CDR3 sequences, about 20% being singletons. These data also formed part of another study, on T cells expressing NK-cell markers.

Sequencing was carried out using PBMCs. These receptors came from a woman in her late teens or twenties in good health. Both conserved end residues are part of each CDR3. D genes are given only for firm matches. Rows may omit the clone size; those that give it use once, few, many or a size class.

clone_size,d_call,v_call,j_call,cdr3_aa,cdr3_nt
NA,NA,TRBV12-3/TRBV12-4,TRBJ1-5,CASSLQDGNQPQHF,TGTGCCAGCAGTTTACAAGACGGCAATCAGCCCCAGCATTTT
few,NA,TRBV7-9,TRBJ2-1,CASSLGLTGEQFF,TGTGCCAGCAGCTTAGGTCTCACTGGGGAGCAGTTCTTC
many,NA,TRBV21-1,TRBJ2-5,CASSKGGRRRQKETQYF,TGTGCCAGCAGCAAAGGAGGCCGCCGGAGGCAAAAAGAGACCCAGTACTTC
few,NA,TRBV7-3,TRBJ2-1,CASAQEAGSYNEQFF,TGTGCCAGCGCGCAGGAAGCGGGCTCCTACAATGAGCAGTTCTTC
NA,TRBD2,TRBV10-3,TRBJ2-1,CAFSQLAGALGGKVEQFF,TGTGCCTTCAGTCAACTAGCGGGAGCCCTTGGAGGGAAGGTGGAGCAGTTCTTC
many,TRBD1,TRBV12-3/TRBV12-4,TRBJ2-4,CASSSIADRRNIQYF,TGTGCCAGCAGTTCGATTGCGGACAGGCGAAACATTCAGTACTTC
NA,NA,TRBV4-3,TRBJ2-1,CASSQGWYSRVNYNEQFF,TGCGCCAGCAGCCAAGGTTGGTATAGCAGGGTCAACTACAATGAGCAGTTCTTC
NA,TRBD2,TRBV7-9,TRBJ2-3,CASSWTAGVTDTQYF,TGTGCCAGCAGCTGGACAGCGGGAGTCACAGATACGCAGTATTTT
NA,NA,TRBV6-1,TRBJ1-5,CASSEARKSFLSNQPQHF,TGTGCCAGCAGTGAAGCGAGGAAAAGCTTCCTCAGCAATCAGCCCCAGCATTTT
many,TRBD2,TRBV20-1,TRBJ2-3,CSASGGADTQYF,TGCAGTGCTAGCGGGGGGGCAGATACGCAGTATTTT
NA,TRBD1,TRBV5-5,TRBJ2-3,CASSSQGVASTDTQYF,TGTGCCAGCAGCTCCCAGGGGGTGGCTAGCACAGATACGCAGTATTTT
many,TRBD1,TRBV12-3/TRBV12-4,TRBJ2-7,CASSRNRGYEQYF,TGTGCCAGCAGTCGGAACAGGGGCTACGAGCAGTACTTC
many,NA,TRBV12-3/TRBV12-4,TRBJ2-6,CASSPRTGANVLTF,TGTGCCAGCAGTCCCCGGACAGGGGCCAACGTCCTGACTTTC
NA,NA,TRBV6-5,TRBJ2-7,CASSSKVEQYF,TGTGCCAGCAGTTCTAAAGTGGAGCAGTACTTC
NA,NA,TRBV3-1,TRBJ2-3,CASSPRGRLETDTQYF,TGTGCCAGCAGCCCGAGAGGTAGACTAGAAACAGATACGCAGTATTTT
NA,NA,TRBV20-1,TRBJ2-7,CSAREQGDWGSYEQYF,TGCAGTGCTAGAGAACAAGGGGATTGGGGCTCCTACGAGCAGTACTTC
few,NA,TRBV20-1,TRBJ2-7,CSATRIANYEQYF,TGCAGTGCTACCCGGATCGCCAACTACGAGCAGTACTTC
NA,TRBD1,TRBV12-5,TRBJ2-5,CASGRSGGGIETQYF,TGTGCTAGTGGCCGTTCAGGGGGCGGAATAGAGACCCAGTACTTC
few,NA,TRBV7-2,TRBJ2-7,CASSQGVRVEQYF,TGTGCCAGCAGTCAAGGGGTCCGCGTGGAGCAGTACTTC
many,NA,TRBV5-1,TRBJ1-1,CASSLEWGMNTEAFF,TGCGCCAGCAGCTTGGAGTGGGGGATGAACACTGAAGCTTTCTTT
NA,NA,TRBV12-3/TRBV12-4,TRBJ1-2,CASSLWGGYGYTF,TGTGCCAGCAGTTTATGGGGAGGCTATGGCTACACCTTC
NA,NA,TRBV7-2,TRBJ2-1,CASSPRDPAYNEQFF,TGTGCCAGCAGCCCCCGGGATCCGGCCTACAATGAGCAGTTCTTC
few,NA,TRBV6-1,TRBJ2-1,CASYKTRINEQFF,TGTGCCAGCTACAAGACGAGAATTAATGAGCAGTTCTTC
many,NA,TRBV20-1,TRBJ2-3,CSARGSTDTQYF,TGCAGTGCTAGGGGCAGCACAGATACGCAGTATTTT
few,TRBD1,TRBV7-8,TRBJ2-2,CASSFQSRQGNTGELFF,TGTGCCAGCAGCTTCCAAAGTCGACAGGGCAACACCGGGGAGCTGTTTTTT
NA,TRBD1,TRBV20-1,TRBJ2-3,CSARTGVDTQYF,TGCAGTGCTCGGACAGGGGTCGATACGCAGTATTTT
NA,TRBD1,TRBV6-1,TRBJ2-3,CASSDNSGQGTTDTQYF,TGTGCCAGCAGTGACAACTCGGGACAGGGCACCACAGATACGCAGTATTTT
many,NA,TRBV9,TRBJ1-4,CASSAQGGDEKLFF,TGTGCCAGCAGCGCACAGGGAGGGGATGAAAAACTGTTTTTT